This is a list of T cell receptor beta chains from one sample in a study of tumor T cells in aggressive B-cell lymphoma. The method was immunoSEQ multiplex PCR; TCRdb's version includes in-frame clones alone and lacks a portion of them. The sample carries about 3,500 clones, approximately 96% recorded once. Input material: tumor tissue. The source is an adult with diffuse large B cell lymphoma. The CDR3 runs from the conserved cysteine through the conserved F or W. D genes are given only for firm matches. Clone size is given for some rows only: seen once, a few or many times, or a class if the clone is expanded.

DNA	CDR3	D	size	V	J
TGTGCCAGCAGTTTATGGGTGGGGGCCTCTGGGGCCAACGTCCTGACTTTC	CASSLWVGASGANVLTF	NA	NA	TRBV27	TRBJ2-6
TGTGCCAGCAGTTACTCGGGGCTTCAGACCCAGTACTTC	CASSYSGLQTQYF	NA	once	TRBV6-5	TRBJ2-5
TGTGCCACCAGCAGAGATAATAGCGGTGAGCAGTACTTC	CATSRDNSGEQYF	NA	NA	TRBV15	TRBJ2-7
TGTGCCAGCAGCTTAGTACAGGGGGCGGGTACTGAAGCTTTCTTT	CASSLVQGAGTEAFF	TRBD1	NA	TRBV7-8	TRBJ1-1
TGTGCCAGCAGTCTGTCCGGGGAGCTGTTTTTT	CASSLSGELFF	NA	NA	TRBV7-9	TRBJ2-2
TGTGCCTGGCGCCTAAATGAAAAACTGTTTTTT	CAWRLNEKLFF	NA	NA	TRBV30	TRBJ1-4
TGCAGCGTTGGGTGGACAGGACATGGTGAAGCTTTCTTT	CSVGWTGHGEAFF	TRBD1	NA	TRBV29-1	TRBJ1-1
TGTGCCAGCTCGCTTTCAGGGGGAAGTAACTATGGCTACACCTTC	CASSLSGGSNYGYTF	TRBD1	NA	TRBV18	TRBJ1-2
TGCATGCTAGCAACTAATGAAAAACTGTTTTTT	CMLATNEKLFF	NA	NA	TRBV20-1	TRBJ1-4
TGCAGCGGGGTGGACAATGACTACGAGCAGTACTTC	CSGVDNDYEQYF	NA	NA	TRBV29-1	TRBJ2-7
TGCGCCAGCTCACAGGCGGGGGGAAACATTCAGTACTTC	CASSQAGGNIQYF	TRBD2	NA	TRBV5-1	TRBJ2-4
TGCAGCGTTGCCCCCGGGACTAGCGGGAGGGGTAGGCTGTACAATGAGCAGTTCTTC	CSVAPGTSGRGRLYNEQFF	TRBD2	NA	TRBV29-1	TRBJ2-1
TGTGCCAGCAGCCCAATGGGGGGGTCCTACGAGCAGTACTTC	CASSPMGGSYEQYF	TRBD2	NA	TRBV14	TRBJ2-7
TGTGCCAGTAGTCTGGGCCGGGGGGTTTACAATGAGCAGTTCTTC	CASSLGRGVYNEQFF	TRBD2	NA	TRBV7-8	TRBJ2-1
TGCGCCAGCAGCCAAGAGACTAGCGTAAGCACAGATACGCAGTATTTT	CASSQETSVSTDTQYF	TRBD2	NA	TRBV4-1	TRBJ2-3
TGTGCCAGCAGTGAAGGGATCGCGGGGCAAACTGAAGCTTTCTTT	CASSEGIAGQTEAFF	NA	NA	TRBV6-1	TRBJ1-1
TGTGCCAGCAGTCGAACAGGGGAACCCTATGGCTACACCTTC	CASSRTGEPYGYTF	TRBD1	NA	TRBV2	TRBJ1-2
TGTGCCAGCAGCTCAGCAGCGGGCCTCACCGGGGAGCTGTTTTTT	CASSSAAGLTGELFF	NA	NA	TRBV11-2	TRBJ2-2
TGCGCCAGCAGCCCCCCGACAGGGACCACAGATACGCAGTATTTT	CASSPPTGTTDTQYF	TRBD1	NA	TRBV5-1	TRBJ2-3
TGTGCCAGCAGCTTGCCAGGGGACTATGGCTACACCTTC	CASSLPGDYGYTF	NA	once	TRBV5-4	TRBJ1-2
TGTGCCAGCAGTGAAGCGTTAGGGGAGGGCACAGATACGCAGTATTTT	CASSEALGEGTDTQYF	NA	NA	TRBV6-1	TRBJ2-3
TGCAGCGTTGAAACGACAGGAGGAGATACGCAGTATTTT	CSVETTGGDTQYF	NA	NA	TRBV29-1	TRBJ2-3
TGTGCCAGCAGCTTAGATTGGAGGGACAGGGACACTGAAGCTTTCTTT	CASSLDWRDRDTEAFF	TRBD1	NA	TRBV11-2	TRBJ1-1
TGTGCCAGCAGCGTAGAGGCGGGAGGGAGAAATGAGCAGTTCTTC	CASSVEAGGRNEQFF	TRBD2	NA	TRBV9	TRBJ2-1
TGTGCCAGCAGACTAGCGGGACTCACAGATACGCAGTATTTT	CASRLAGLTDTQYF	TRBD2	NA	TRBV2	TRBJ2-3
TGTGCCAGTAGTAGAGGGACTAGCGGGCCAAGCTCCTACAATGAGCAGTTCTTC	CASSRGTSGPSSYNEQFF	TRBD2	NA	TRBV19	TRBJ2-1
TGTGCCAGCAGGCGGAGGCGGGCAGATACGCAGTATTTT	CASRRRRADTQYF	NA	NA	TRBV5-8	TRBJ2-3
TGTGCCTTCGACCCGATAGCCGGGAGCCGAGTCTACGAGCAGTACTTC	CAFDPIAGSRVYEQYF	NA	NA	TRBV30	TRBJ2-7
TGTGCCTGGATGTATGATGGCGGGCAGTACTTC	CAWMYDGGQYF	NA	NA	TRBV30	TRBJ2-7
TGTGCCTGGAGTAGACCGGACAGGGATTCTGAAGCTTTCTTT	CAWSRPDRDSEAFF	TRBD1	NA	TRBV30	TRBJ1-1
TGTGCCAGAAGCGGTCGACAGGGGGCCGGGTACGAGCAGTACTTC	CARSGRQGAGYEQYF	TRBD1	NA	TRBV5-3	TRBJ2-7
TGTGCCAGCAGCCTCGAGGGAGGGAGGAGCAATCAGCCCCAGCATTTT	CASSLEGGRSNQPQHF	NA	NA	TRBV7-8	TRBJ1-5
TGTGCCAGCAGCCAAGATCTCGGGTCCGGGGAGCTGTTTTTT	CASSQDLGSGELFF	NA	once	TRBV11-2	TRBJ2-2
TGTGCCAGTAGTATCCGAGGACTAGCGGGAGGCGGGGAGCTGTTTTTT	CASSIRGLAGGGELFF	TRBD2	NA	TRBV19	TRBJ2-2